The rows below give T cell receptor beta chains drawn from one sample of a study of Siglec-9 on CD8 T cells in melanoma. Only in-frame clones appear in the TCRdb table, and some are missing; sequencing was by immunoSEQ multiplex PCR. The data show 30,000 to 45,000 clones, with roughly 80% seen just once and more than 1.5% held by the top ten. The sample taken for sequencing was Siglec-9- CD8+ T cells sorted from blood. Receptors originate from a human donor in good health. Each CDR3 is given with its conserved first and last residue. D genes are given only for firm matches. Only part of the rows carry a size: once, few, many, or a class if the clone is expanded.

v_call	clone_size	j_call	d_call	cdr3_nt	cdr3_aa
TRBV5-6	.	TRBJ2-1	TRBD2	TGTGCCAGCAGGGGAGCTAGCGGGGAGCAGTTCTTC	CASRGASGEQFF
TRBV19	.	TRBJ2-3	TRBD1	TGTGCCAGTAGTACCAACGACAGGGGGCTGGTGGCAGATACGCAGTATTTT	CASSTNDRGLVADTQYF
TRBV18	.	TRBJ1-1	.	TGTGCCAGCTCACCACCGGGGGGCCTGTTGACTGAAGCTTTCTTT	CASSPPGGLLTEAFF
TRBV6-1	.	TRBJ1-2	.	TGTGCCAGCAGCGGACCCCGGACGGAATATGGCTACACCTTC	CASSGPRTEYGYTF
TRBV30	once	TRBJ2-7	.	TGTGCCTGGAGTGACTCCTACGAGCAGTACTTC	CAWSDSYEQYF
TRBV27	.	TRBJ2-3	.	TGTGCCAGCAGTTTTGGTGGGGGGACGGGCGATACGCAGTATTTT	CASSFGGGTGDTQYF
TRBV7-8	once	TRBJ1-1	.	TGTGCCAGCAGCTTAGTGTCGGAAAACACTGAAGCTTTCTTT	CASSLVSENTEAFF
TRBV5-1	.	TRBJ2-1	.	TGCGCCAGCAGCCGGGGGCTTGACAATGAGCAGTTCTTC	CASSRGLDNEQFF
TRBV27	.	TRBJ2-1	.	TGTGCCAGCAGTTTAGCGCAGATCCTCTCCTACAATGAGCAGTTCTTC	CASSLAQILSYNEQFF
TRBV15	.	TRBJ2-7	.	TGTGCCACCAGCAGAGATCTCGGAAGCTCCTACGAGCAGTACTTC	CATSRDLGSSYEQYF
TRBV7-9	.	TRBJ2-6	.	TGTGCCAGCAGCTCCCTAGGCTCTGGGGCCAACGTCCTGACTTTC	CASSSLGSGANVLTF
TRBV19	.	TRBJ1-2	TRBD1	TGTGCCAGTAGTATAATCGCCGGGACAGATAATTTCGGCTACACCTTC	CASSIIAGTDNFGYTF
TRBV6-6	.	TRBJ2-7	.	TGTGCCAGCAGTATTGGGCCCTCTGTCTACGAGCAGTACTTC	CASSIGPSVYEQYF
TRBV27	.	TRBJ2-3	.	TGTGCCAGCAGCCTGGACGGAAGCACAGATACGCAGTATTTT	CASSLDGSTDTQYF
TRBV5-4	.	TRBJ1-6	.	TGTGCCAGCAGCTCAGGACCTGGACTCAGCTCCTATAATTCACCCCTCCACTTT	CASSSGPGLSSYNSPLHF
TRBV28	.	TRBJ1-1	.	TGTGCCAGCAGGCCGCATCTGGACAGTGAGTACGTGAACACTGAAGCTTTCTTT	CASRPHLDSEYVNTEAFF
TRBV27	.	TRBJ2-7	.	TGTGCCAGCAGTTCCGGGGGCGAGCAGTACTTC	CASSSGGEQYF
TRBV10-1	.	TRBJ2-1	TRBD1	TGCGCCAGCAGCCCTGGACAGGGCCCCTACAATGAGCAGTTCTTC	CASSPGQGPYNEQFF
TRBV5-1	.	TRBJ1-1	TRBD1	TGCGCCAGCAGGGACGGGACAGGGGTCGACACTGAAGCTTTCTTT	CASRDGTGVDTEAFF
TRBV6-4	once	TRBJ1-2	.	TGTGCCAGCAGTGACACAGGGAACTATGGCTACACCTTC	CASSDTGNYGYTF
TRBV9	.	TRBJ2-3	TRBD1	TGTGCCAGCAGCGCCCGACAGGGACCAGATACGCAGTATTTT	CASSARQGPDTQYF
TRBV11-2	.	TRBJ2-7	.	TGTGCCAGCAGCTTATTCGTGGGGGTGAGCTCCTACGAGCAGTACTTC	CASSLFVGVSSYEQYF
TRBV11-2	.	TRBJ2-3	TRBD1	TGTGCCAGCAGCAACCGGGACAGTCGCACAGATACGCAGTATTTT	CASSNRDSRTDTQYF
TRBV18	.	TRBJ1-2	.	TGTGCCAGCTCACCAGGGGGCGGGGAAGCATTGGACTATGGCTACACCTTC	CASSPGGGEALDYGYTF
TRBV5-1	.	TRBJ1-1	.	TGCGCCAGCAGCATCCTGGACAGAAGCCGAGGGGACACTGAAGCTTTCTTT	CASSILDRSRGDTEAFF
TRBV7-8	.	TRBJ1-3	.	TGTGCCAGCAGCAAAATCATAGAACCTGGAAACACCATATATTTT	CASSKIIEPGNTIYF
TRBV28	.	TRBJ2-6	.	TGTGCCAGCAGTCCCCGGGGCTCCGGGGCCAACGTCCTGACTTTC	CASSPRGSGANVLTF
TRBV2	.	TRBJ2-7	.	TGTGCCAGCAGTGTACCGGACGGTGAGCCCTACGAGCAGTACTTC	CASSVPDGEPYEQYF
TRBV6-5	.	TRBJ1-2	.	TGTGCCAGCAGTCGGGAGGCGGACGGCTACACCTTC	CASSREADGYTF
TRBV5-6	.	TRBJ2-7	.	TGTGCCAGCACCCGTTGGGGCTACGAGCAGTACTTC	CASTRWGYEQYF
TRBV14	.	TRBJ2-2	TRBD2	TGTGCCAGTCAGGCCGGGACTAGCGGGAGCGGGGAGCTGTTTTTT	CASQAGTSGSGELFF
TRBV27	.	TRBJ2-5	TRBD2	TGTGCCAGCAGTTTTCTCCCGGGAGGGCAAGAGACCCAGTACTTC	CASSFLPGGQETQYF
TRBV6-1	once	TRBJ2-7	.	TGTGCCAGCAGCATGGACACCTACTCCTACGAGCAGTACTTC	CASSMDTYSYEQYF
TRBV10-2	.	TRBJ2-7	.	TGCGCCAGCTCTTTGCACCGCTCCTACGAGCAGTACTTC	CASSLHRSYEQYF
TRBV30	.	TRBJ1-2	.	TGTGCCTGGAGGGACAGTAACTATGGCTACACCTTC	CAWRDSNYGYTF
TRBV27	.	TRBJ1-1	TRBD1	TGTGCCAGCAGTCTCCTCAGGGGGCCATTCGGAACTGAAGCTTTCTTT	CASSLLRGPFGTEAFF
TRBV21-1	.	TRBJ2-1	.	TGTGCCAGCAGCGCCCAGGGCGGGGGAAATGAGCAGTTCTTC	CASSAQGGGNEQFF
TRBV13	.	TRBJ2-5	TRBD1	TGTGCCAGCAGCTCCACAGGGGGCTACGAGACCCAGTACTTC	CASSSTGGYETQYF
TRBV27	.	TRBJ1-5	.	TGTGCCAGCAGTTTCCAGGGTAGCAATCAGCCCCAGCATTTT	CASSFQGSNQPQHF
TRBV28	once	TRBJ2-1	.	TGTGCCAGCAGTTTTCGAGAGCAGTTCTTC	CASSFREQFF
TRBV7-6	.	TRBJ2-5	TRBD1	TGTGCCAGCAGCTTAGCGGACAGGGTGGGAGAGACCCAGTACTTC	CASSLADRVGETQYF